This T cell receptor (beta chain) stems from a study of T cell repertoires in cytomegalovirus infection. Background on the study: Both CMV infection and a matching HLA type were indicated by public TCR beta signatures. Overall study results and limits: Cumulated frequencies of public TCR beta families served to identify carriers of CMV plus the relevant HLA. Ex vivo responses were dominated by HLA-C-restricted CMV-specific TCR beta clonotypes.

Only a few counts were recorded for this clonotype. Its antigen is currently unknown. TCRdb re-derived calls from the reads in MiXCR, one entry per CDR3 protein. The data hold about 490,000 distinct CDR3 sequences, with approximately 15% observed a single time. The TCR sequence derives from a human donor in good health (CMV status not recorded). Some clones in this sample may be carry-over from other donors' samples. Sequences were obtained from CD8+ T cells from PBMCs.

In nucleotides, the CDR3 is TGTGCCAGCAGCTTAGTGGTAGCGGAGCGCACCGGGGAGCTGTTTTTT. Encoded protein: CASSLVVAERTGELFF. The genes are TRBV7-6 and TRBJ2-2, with a tentative D call TRBD2 (6 bases). V was cut by 1 base and J by 4 bases, with 13 bases left in between. Germline lookup yields CDR1 SGHVS and CDR2 FNYEAQ. The CDR3 extends over 16 amino acids.